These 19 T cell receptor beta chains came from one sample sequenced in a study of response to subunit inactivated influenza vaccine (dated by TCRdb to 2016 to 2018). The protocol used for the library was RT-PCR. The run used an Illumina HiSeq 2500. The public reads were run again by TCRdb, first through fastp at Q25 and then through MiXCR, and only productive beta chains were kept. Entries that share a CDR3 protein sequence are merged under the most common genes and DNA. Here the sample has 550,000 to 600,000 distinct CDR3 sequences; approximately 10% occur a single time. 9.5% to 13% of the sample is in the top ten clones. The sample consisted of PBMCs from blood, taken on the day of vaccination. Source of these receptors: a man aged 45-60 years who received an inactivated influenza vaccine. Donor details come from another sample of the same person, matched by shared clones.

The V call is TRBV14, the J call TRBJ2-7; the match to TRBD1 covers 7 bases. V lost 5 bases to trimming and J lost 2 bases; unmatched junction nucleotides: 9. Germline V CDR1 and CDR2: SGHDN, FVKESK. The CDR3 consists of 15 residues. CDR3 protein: CASSWGQPPAYEQYF. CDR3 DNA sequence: TGTGCCAGCAGCTGGGGACAGCCACCCGCCTACGAGCAGTACTTC.

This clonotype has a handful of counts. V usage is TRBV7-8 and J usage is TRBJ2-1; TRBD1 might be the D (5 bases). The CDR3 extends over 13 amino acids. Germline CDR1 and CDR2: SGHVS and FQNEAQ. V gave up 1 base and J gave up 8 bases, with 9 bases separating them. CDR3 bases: TGTGCCAGCAGCTTAGGAAGGGGCCATGAGCAGTTCTTC. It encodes CASSLGRGHEQFF.

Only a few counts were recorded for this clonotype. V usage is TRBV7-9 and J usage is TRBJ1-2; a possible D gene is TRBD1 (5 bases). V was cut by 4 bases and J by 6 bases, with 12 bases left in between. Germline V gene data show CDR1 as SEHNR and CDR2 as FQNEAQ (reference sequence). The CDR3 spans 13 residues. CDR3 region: CASSSQQENGYTF. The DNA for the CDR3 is TGTGCCAGCAGCTCCCAACAGGAAAATGGCTACACCTTC. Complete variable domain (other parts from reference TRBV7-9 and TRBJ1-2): DTGVSQNPRHKITKRGQNVTFRCDPISEHNRLYWYRQTLGQGPEFLTYFQNEAQLEKSRLLSDRFSAERPKGSFSTLEIQRTEQGDSAMYLCASSSQQENGYTFGSGTRLTVV.

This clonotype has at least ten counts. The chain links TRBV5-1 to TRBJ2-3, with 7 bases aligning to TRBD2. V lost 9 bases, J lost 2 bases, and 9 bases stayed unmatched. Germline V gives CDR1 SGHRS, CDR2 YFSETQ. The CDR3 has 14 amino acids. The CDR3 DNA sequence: TGCGCCACCAAGCGGGACGGAATCACAGATACGCAGTATTTT. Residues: CATKRDGITDTQYF.

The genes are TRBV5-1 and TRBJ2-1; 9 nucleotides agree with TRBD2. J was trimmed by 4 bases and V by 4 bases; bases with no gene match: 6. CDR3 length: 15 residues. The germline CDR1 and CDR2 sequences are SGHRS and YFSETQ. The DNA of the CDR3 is TGCGCCAGCAGCCCGGCTAGCGGGAATTACAATGAGCAGTTCTTC. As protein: CASSPASGNYNEQFF. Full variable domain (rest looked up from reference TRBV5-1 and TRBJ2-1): KAGVTQTPRYLIKTRGQQVTLSCSPISGHRSVSWYQQTPGQGLQFLFEYFSETQRNKGNFPGRFSGRQFSNSRSEMNVSTLELGDSALYLCASSPASGNYNEQFFGPGTRLTVL.

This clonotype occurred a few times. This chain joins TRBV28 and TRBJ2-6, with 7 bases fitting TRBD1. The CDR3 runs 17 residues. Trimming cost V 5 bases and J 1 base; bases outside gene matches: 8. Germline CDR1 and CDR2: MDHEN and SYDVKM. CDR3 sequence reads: CASSLPTGLSGANVLTF. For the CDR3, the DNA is TGTGCCAGCAGTCTCCCGACAGGGTTATCTGGGGCCAACGTCCTGACTTTC.

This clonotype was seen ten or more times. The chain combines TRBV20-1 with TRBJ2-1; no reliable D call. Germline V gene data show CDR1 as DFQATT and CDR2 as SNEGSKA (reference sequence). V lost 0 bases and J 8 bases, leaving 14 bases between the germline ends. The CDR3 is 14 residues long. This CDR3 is CSARDLRARDEQFF. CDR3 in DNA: TGCAGTGCTAGAGATCTCCGGGCCCGGGATGAGCAGTTCTTC.

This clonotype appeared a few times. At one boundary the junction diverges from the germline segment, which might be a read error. The CDR3 protein is CSAEGLAGGSLIF. The CDR3 DNA is TGCAGTGCCGAAGGACTAGCGGGAGGGTCCCTAATCTTC. This chain connects TRBV20-1 to TRBJ2-1, with TRBD2 identical over 15 bases. CDR3 length equals 13 residues. The germline V gene encodes CDR1 DFQATT and CDR2 SNEGSKA (reference sequence).

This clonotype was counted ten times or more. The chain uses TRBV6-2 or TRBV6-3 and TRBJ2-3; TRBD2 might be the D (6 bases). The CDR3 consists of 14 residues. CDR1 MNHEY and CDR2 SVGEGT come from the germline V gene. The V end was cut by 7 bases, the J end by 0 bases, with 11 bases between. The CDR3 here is CASTDGGSTDTQYF. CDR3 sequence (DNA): TGTGCCAGCACCGACGGGGGTAGCACAGATACGCAGTATTTT.

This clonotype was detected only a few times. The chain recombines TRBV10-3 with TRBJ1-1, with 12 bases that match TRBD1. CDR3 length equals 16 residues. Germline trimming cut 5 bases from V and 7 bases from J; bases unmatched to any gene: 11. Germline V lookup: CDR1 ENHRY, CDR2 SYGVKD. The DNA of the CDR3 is TGTGCCATCAGTCCGCCTCCGGGACAGGGGGCGAATGAAGCTTTCTTT. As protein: CAISPPPGQGANEAFF.

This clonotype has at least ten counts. CDR3 in amino acids: CASSVGPLAAGGNEQFF. CDR3 nucleotides: TGTGCCAGCAGCGTAGGCCCACTAGCGGCAGGGGGCAATGAGCAGTTCTTC. This chain joins TRBV9 and TRBJ2-1; TRBD2 is a possible D gene (8 bases). V was cut by 0 bases and J by 6 bases, with 19 bases left in between. The CDR3 covers 17 residues. Germline CDR1 SGDLS, CDR2 YYNGEE.

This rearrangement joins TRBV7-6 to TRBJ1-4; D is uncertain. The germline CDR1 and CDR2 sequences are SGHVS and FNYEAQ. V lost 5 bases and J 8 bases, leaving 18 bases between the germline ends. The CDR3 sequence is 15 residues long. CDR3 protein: CASSPVGSRWEKLFF. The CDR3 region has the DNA TGTGCCAGCAGCCCGGTAGGGAGCCGGTGGGAAAAACTGTTTTTT.

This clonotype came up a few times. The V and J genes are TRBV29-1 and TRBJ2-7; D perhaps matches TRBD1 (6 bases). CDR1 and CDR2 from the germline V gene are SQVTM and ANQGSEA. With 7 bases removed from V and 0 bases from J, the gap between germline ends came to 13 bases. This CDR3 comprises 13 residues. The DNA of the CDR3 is TGCAGCGGGCAAAGGGGGAGCTCCTACGAGCAGTACTTC. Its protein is CSGQRGSSYEQYF.

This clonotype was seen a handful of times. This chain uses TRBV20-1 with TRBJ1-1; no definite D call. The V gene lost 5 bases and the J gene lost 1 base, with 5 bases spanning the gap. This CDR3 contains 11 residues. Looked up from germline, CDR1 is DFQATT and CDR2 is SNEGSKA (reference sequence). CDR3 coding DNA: TGCAGTGCTCTCAGGAACACTGAAGCTTTCTTT. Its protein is CSALRNTEAFF.

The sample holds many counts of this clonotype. The CDR3 DNA reads as TGCAGCGCCCGATCCCGGGACAGGGGTTCCTACGAGCAGTACTTC. Amino acids: CSARSRDRGSYEQYF. The chain carries TRBV29-1 and TRBJ2-7; 10 positions match TRBD1. Germline trimming cut 7 bases from V and 1 base from J; bases unmatched to any gene: 10. CDR3 length: 15 amino acids. The germline V gene encodes CDR1 SQVTM and CDR2 ANQGSEA.

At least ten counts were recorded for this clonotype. CDR3: CASSPQWDKSSYEQYF. DNA for the CDR3: TGTGCCAGCAGTCCCCAGTGGGACAAGAGCTCCTACGAGCAGTACTTC. The V call is TRBV28, the J call TRBJ2-7, with D tentatively TRBD1 (6 bases). The germline CDR1 and CDR2 sequences are MDHEN and SYDVKM. This CDR3 spans 16 amino acids. Between the trimmed V and J ends, which lost 5 bases and 0 bases, there was a span of 17 bases. Drawing the rest from reference TRBV28 and TRBJ2-7, the complete variable domain is DVKVTQSSRYLVKRTGEKVFLECVQDMDHENMFWYRQDPGLGLRLIYFSYDVKMKEKGDIPEGYSVSREKKERFSLILESASTNQTSMYLCASSPQWDKSSYEQYFGPGTRLTVT.

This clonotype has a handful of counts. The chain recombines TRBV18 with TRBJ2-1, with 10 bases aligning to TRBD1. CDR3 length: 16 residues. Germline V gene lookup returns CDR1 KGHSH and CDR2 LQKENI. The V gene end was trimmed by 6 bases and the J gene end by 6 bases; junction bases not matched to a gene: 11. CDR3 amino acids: CASSRQGAGLGNEQFF. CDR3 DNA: TGTGCCAGCTCTCGACAGGGGGCTGGGCTCGGCAATGAGCAGTTCTTC.

DNA for the CDR3: TGCGCCAGCAGCTACGGACAGGGAGATGCAGATACGCAGTATTTT. It codes for CASSYGQGDADTQYF. The genes are TRBV4-3 and TRBJ2-3, with 8 bases that match TRBD1. V shed 5 bases, J shed 4 bases, and the junction held 8 bases outside the gene matches. The CDR3 totals 15 residues. CDR1 LGHNA and CDR2 YSLEER come from the germline V gene.

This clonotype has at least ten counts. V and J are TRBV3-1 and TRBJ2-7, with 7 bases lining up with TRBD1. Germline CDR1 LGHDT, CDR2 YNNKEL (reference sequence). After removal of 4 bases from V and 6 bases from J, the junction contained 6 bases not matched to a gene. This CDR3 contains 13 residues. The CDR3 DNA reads TGTGCCAGCAGCCTACAGGGGAGCGGCGAGCAGTACTTC. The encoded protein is CASSLQGSGEQYF.